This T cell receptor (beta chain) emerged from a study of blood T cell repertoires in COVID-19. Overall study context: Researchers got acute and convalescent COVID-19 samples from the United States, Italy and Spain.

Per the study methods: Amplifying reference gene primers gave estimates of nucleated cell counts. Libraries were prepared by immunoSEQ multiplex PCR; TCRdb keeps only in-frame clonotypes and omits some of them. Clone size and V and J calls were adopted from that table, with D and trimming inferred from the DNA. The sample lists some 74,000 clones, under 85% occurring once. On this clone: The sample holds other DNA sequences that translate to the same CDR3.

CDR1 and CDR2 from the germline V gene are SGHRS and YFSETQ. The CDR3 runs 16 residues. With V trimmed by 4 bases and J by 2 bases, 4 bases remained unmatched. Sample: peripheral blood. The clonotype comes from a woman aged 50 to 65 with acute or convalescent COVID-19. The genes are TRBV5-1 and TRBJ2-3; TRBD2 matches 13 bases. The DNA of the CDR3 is TGCGCCAGCAGCCCAGGGACTAGCGGGATCACAGATACGCAGTATTTT. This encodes CASSPGTSGITDTQYF.